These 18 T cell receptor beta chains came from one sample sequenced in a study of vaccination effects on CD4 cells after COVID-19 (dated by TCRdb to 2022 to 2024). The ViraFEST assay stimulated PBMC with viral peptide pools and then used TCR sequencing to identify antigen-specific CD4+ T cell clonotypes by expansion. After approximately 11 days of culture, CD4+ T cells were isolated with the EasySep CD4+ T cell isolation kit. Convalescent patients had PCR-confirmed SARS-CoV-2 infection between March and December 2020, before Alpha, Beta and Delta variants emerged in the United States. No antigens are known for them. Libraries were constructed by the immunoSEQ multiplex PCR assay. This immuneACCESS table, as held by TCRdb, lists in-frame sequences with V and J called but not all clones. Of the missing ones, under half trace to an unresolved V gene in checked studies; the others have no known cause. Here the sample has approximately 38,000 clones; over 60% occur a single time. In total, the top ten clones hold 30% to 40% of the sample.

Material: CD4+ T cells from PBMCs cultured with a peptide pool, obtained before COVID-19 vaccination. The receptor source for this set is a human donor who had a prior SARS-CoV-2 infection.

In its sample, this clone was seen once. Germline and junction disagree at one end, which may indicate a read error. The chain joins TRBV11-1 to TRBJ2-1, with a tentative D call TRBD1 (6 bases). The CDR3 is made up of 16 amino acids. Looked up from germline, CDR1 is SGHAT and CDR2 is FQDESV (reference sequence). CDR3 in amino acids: CASSLYQGSGVNGQFF. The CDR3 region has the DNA TGTGCCAGCAGCTTATACCAGGGATCAGGGGTGAATGGGCAGTTCTTC.

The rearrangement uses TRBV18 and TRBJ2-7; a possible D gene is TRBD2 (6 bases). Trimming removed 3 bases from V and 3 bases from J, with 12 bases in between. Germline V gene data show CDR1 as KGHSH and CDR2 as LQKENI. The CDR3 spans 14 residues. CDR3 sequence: CASSPRTGDYEQYF. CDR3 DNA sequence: TGTGCCAGCTCACCGAGAACGGGAGACTACGAGCAGTACTTC.

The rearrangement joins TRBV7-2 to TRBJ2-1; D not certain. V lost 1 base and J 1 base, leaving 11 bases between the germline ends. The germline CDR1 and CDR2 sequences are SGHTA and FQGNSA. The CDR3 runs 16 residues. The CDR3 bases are TGTGCCAGCAGCTTAGGCTTGGGTCGGTCCTACAATGAGCAGTTCTTC. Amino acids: CASSLGLGRSYNEQFF.

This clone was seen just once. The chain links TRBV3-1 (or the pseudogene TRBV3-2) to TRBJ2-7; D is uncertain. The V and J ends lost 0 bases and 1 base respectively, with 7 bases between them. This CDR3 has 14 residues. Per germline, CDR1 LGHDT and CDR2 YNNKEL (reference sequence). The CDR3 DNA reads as TGTGCCAGCAGCCAAGAGGGCAGGTCCTACGAGCAGTACTTC. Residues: CASSQEGRSYEQYF.

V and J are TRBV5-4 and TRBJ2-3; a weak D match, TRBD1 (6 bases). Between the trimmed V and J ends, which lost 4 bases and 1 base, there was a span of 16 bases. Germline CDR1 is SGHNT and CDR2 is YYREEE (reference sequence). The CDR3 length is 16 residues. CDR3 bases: TGTGCCAGCAGCCGCCTGGACAGTTCTGGCACAGATACGCAGTATTTT. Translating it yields CASSRLDSSGTDTQYF.

Here the CDR3 DNA reads TGTGCCAGTAGTGCCGCGCGGACGCCTAACACTGAAGCTTTCTTT. Encoded protein: CASSAARTPNTEAFF. The chain carries TRBV19 and TRBJ1-1; D is undetermined. The germline gives CDR1 LNHDA, CDR2 SQIVND (reference sequence). This CDR3 has 15 amino acids. Between the trimmed V and J ends, which lost 5 bases and 2 bases, there was a span of 15 bases. The full variable domain, completed using reference TRBV19 and TRBJ1-1, is DGGITQSPKYLFRKEGQNVTLSCEQNLNHDAMYWYRQDPGQGLRLIYYSQIVNDFQKGDIAEGYSVSREKKESFPLTVTSAQKNPTAFYLCASSAARTPNTEAFFGQGTRLTVV.

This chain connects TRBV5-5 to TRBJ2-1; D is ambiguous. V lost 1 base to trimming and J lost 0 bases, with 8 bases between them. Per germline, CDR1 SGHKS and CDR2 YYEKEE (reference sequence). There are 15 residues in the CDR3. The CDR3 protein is CASSLQTSSYNEQFF. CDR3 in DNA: TGTGCCAGCAGCTTGCAGACAAGCTCCTACAATGAGCAGTTCTTC. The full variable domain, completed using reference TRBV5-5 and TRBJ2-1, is DAGVTQSPTHLIKTRGQQVTLRCSPISGHKSVSWYQQVLGQGPQFIFQYYEKEERGRGNFPDRFSARQFPNYSSELNVNALLLGDSALYLCASSLQTSSYNEQFFGPGTRLTVL.

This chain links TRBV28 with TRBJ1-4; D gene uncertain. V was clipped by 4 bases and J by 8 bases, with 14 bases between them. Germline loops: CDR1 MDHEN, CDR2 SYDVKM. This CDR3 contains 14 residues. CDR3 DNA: TGTGCCAGCAGTTCCAACCCTGAGAGGGAAAAACTGTTTTTT. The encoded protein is CASSSNPEREKLFF.

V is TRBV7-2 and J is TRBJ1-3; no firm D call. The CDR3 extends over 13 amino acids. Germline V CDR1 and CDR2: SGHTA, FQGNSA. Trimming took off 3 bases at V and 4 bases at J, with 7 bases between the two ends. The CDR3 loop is CASSFGPGNTIYF. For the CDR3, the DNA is TGTGCCAGCAGCTTTGGCCCGGGAAACACCATATATTTT.

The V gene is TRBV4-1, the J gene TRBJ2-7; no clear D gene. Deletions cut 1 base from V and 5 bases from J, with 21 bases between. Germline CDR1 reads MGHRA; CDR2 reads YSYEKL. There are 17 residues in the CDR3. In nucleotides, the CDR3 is TGCGCCAGCAGCCAAGTACTGGCGGCCGCCCGGCGCAACGAGCAGTACTTC. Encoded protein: CASSQVLAAARRNEQYF.

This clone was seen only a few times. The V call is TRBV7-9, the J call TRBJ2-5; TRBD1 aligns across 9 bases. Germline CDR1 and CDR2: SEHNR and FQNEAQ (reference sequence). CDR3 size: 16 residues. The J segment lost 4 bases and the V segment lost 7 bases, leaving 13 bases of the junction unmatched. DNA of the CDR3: TGTGCCAGCACCTCGAAACTCACAGGGGGCCGAGAGACCCAGTACTTC. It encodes CASTSKLTGGRETQYF.

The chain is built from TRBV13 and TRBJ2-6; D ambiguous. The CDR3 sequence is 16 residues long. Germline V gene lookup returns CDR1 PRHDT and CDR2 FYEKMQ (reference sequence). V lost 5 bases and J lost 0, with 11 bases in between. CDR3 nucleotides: TGTGCCAGCAGCCCAGACGCCTTCTCTGGGGCCAACGTCCTGACTTTC. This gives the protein CASSPDAFSGANVLTF. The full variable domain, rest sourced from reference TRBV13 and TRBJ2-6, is AAGVIQSPRHLIKEKRETATLKCYPIPRHDTVYWYQQGPGQDPQFLISFYEKMQSDKGSIPDRFSAQQFSDYHSELNMSSLELGDSALYFCASSPDAFSGANVLTFGAGSRLTVL.

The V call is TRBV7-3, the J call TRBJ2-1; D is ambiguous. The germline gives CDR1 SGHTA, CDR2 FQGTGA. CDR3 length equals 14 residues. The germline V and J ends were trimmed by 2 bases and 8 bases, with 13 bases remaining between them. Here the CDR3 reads CASSLGLDRDEQFF. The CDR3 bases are TGTGCCAGCAGCTTAGGGCTTGATAGGGATGAGCAGTTCTTC.

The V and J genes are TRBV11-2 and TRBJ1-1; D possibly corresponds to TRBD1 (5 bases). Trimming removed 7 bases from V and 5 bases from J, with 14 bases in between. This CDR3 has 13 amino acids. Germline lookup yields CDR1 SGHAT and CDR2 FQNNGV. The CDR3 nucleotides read TGTGCCAGCAATAATCAGGGAACAACTGAAGCTTTCTTT. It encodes CASNNQGTTEAFF.

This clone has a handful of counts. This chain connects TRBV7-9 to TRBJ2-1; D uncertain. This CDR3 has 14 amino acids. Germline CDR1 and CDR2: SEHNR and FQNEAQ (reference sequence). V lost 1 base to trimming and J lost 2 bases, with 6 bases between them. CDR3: CASSLVSAYNEQFF. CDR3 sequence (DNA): TGTGCCAGCAGCTTAGTCTCCGCCTACAATGAGCAGTTCTTC.

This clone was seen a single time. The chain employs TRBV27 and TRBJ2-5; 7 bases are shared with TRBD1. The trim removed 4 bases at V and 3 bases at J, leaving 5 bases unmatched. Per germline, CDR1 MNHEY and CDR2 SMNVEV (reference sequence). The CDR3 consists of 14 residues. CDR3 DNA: TGTGCCAGCAGTTCCCAAGGGGGCGAAGAGACCCAGTACTTC. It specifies CASSSQGGEETQYF.

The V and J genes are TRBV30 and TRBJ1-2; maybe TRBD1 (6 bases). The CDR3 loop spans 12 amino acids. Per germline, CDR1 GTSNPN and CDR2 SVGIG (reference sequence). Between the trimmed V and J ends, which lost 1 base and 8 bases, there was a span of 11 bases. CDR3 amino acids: CAWSGGHRGYTF. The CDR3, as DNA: TGTGCCTGGAGTGGGGGACATCGCGGCTACACCTTC.

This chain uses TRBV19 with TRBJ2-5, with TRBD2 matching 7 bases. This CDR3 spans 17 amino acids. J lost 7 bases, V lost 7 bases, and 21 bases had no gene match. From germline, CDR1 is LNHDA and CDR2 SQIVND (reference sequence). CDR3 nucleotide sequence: TGTGCCAGTACTCCCTCCGGGCGGGAGAGCCCGAGGGGGACCCAGTACTTC. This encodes CASTPSGRESPRGTQYF.